The source of this T cell receptor (beta chain) is a study of beta chain features in type 1 diabetes. Study-wide background: Sorted cells from all samples, numbering 107,917,701, were examined.

As every portion of the isolated RNA was reverse transcribed, the sequencing read expressed TCRB transcripts. The protocol was immunoSEQ multiplex PCR, while the TCRdb copy is restricted to in-frame clones and leaves out a portion. The sample holds about 290,000 clones, 7.5% to 9.5% seen once. As regards this clone: Its antigen is unidentified. The germline gene is not matched at one end of the junction; a read error may be the cause.

General study points: Within the patient group, naive, central memory and Treg TCRB repertoires appeared more similar to each other than within healthy donors.

It was via CD45RO/CCR7/CD25/CD127/CD95/CD27 that CD4+ naive, central memory, regulatory and stem cell-like memory cells were sorted. Sequenced sample: central memory CD4+ T cells from blood. The sequence came from a woman aged 18-30 years in good health.

CDR3 region: CASSQDSPGLAGHEQFF. CDR3 DNA sequence: TGCGCCAGCAGCCAAGATTCCCCGGGACTAGCGGGGCATGAGCAGTTCTTC. This chain uses TRBV5-4 with TRBJ2-1; 13 bases fit TRBD2. CDR3 size: 17 residues. Germline CDR1 SGHNT, CDR2 YYREEE (reference sequence).